This TCR beta chain was obtained from a study of cytomegalovirus exposure and HLA in healthy donors. Study context: The roughly 120 million unique TCR beta sequences, from some 170 million T cells, were found by an earlier analysis. Whole-study results and caveats: As was reported, the HLA-A and HLA-B alleles of most subjects were accurately predicted from TCR beta sequences.

The CDR3 loop spans 18 amino acids. V trimming: 1 base; J trimming: 4 bases; junction bases outside the gene matches: 12. Looked up from germline, CDR1 is SEHNR and CDR2 is FQNEAQ (reference sequence). This clone turned up a few times. What it binds is unknown. Both 60 Vbeta primers and 13 Jbeta primers went into the PCR. Assay: immunoSEQ multiplex PCR; the TCRdb copy retains only in-frame clones and omits some. This sample has 150,000 to 200,000 clones, with around four fifths found just once. The sequence came from a girl aged 10 to 17 in good health and CMV-seropositive. The chain has TRBV7-9 and TRBJ2-1, with 8 bases aligning to TRBD1. The specimen was PBMCs. CDR3 DNA: TGTGCCAGCAGCTTAGGGGTCGGACAGGGAGGTCGATACAATGAGCAGTTCTTC. Residues: CASSLGVGQGGRYNEQFF.